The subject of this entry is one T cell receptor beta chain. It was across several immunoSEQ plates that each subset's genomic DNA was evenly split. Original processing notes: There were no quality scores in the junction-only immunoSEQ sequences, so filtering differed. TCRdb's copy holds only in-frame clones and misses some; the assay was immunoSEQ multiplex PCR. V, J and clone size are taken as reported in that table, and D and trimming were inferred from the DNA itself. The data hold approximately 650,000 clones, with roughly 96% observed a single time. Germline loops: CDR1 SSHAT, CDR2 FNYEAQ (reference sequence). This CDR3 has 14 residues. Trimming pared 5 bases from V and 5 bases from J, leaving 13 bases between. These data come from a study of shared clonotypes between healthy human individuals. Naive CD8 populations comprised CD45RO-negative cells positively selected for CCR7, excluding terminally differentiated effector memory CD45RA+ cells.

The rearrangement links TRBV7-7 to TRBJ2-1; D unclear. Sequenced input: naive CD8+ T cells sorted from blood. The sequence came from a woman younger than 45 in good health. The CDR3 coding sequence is TGTGCCAGCAGCATCGGCGACACTAACAATGAGCAGTTCTTC. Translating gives CASSIGDTNNEQFF.